This record covers a single TCR beta chain. The target antigen is unknown. Amplification of TCR beta CDR3 regions was performed using RNA transcripts as template. The study used the HTBI primer set for a first-round RT-PCR of the TCR CDR3. TCRdb ran MiXCR on the multiplex PCR reads and lists one entry per CDR3 protein. The sample contains roughly 100,000 distinct CDR3 sequences, about 50% of which appear only once. PBMCs were sourced from roughly 9.1 ml fresh peripheral blood. This sample is drawn from a study of T cells in Graves' hyperthyroidism and ophthalmopathy. Study-level points and caveats: Ophthalmopathy and stable hyperthyroidism were told apart by a 13 V-J model. In the blood, most expanded thyroid clonotypes above 0.001 appeared as well.

Germline V gives CDR1 SQVTM, CDR2 ANQGSEA. V lost 2 bases and J 8 bases, leaving 7 bases between the germline ends. The length of the CDR3 is 11 residues. V and J are TRBV29-1 and TRBJ2-1; D gene uncertain. Sequenced sample: blood. This sequence originates from a man in his forties or fifties with Graves' hyperthyroidism. The CDR3 sequence: CSVESPDEQFF. Here the CDR3 DNA reads TGCAGCGTTGAATCCCCTGATGAGCAGTTCTTC.